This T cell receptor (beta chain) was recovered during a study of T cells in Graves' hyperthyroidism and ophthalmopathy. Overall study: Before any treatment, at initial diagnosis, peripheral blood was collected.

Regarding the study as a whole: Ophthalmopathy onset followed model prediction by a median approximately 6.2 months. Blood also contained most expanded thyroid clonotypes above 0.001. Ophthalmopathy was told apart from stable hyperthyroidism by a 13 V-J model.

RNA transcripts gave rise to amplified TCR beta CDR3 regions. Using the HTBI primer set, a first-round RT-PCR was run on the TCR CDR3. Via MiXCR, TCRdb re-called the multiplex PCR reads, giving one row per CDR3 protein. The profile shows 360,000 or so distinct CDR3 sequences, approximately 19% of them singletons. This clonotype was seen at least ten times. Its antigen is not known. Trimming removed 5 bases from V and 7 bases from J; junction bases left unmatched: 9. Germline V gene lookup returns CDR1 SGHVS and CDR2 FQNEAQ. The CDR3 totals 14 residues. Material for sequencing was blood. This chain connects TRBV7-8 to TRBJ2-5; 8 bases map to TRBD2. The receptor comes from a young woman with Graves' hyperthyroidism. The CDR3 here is CASSPGLAQWTQYF. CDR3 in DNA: TGTGCCAGCAGCCCCGGACTAGCTCAGTGGACCCAGTACTTC.